This T cell receptor beta chain was sequenced in a study of blood T cell repertoires in COVID-19. Study-wide background: The United States, Italy and Spain supplied acute and convalescent COVID-19 samples. Sources were T cells, B-cell-depleted T cells, or PBMCs; the material itself was cDNA or gDNA.

Germline V gene data show CDR1 as SGHRS and CDR2 as YFSETQ. V was trimmed by 0 bases and J by 0 bases, leaving 9 bases between them. The CDR3 covers 15 residues. Original analysis: Reference gene primer amplification in the assay estimated nucleated cell counts. Here immunoSEQ multiplex PCR was the method, and the copy in TCRdb shows in-frame clones only, minus some. V and J calls and clone size come straight from that table; D and trimming were deduced from the DNA. The sample carries some 73,000 clones, about four fifths recorded once. Sample: peripheral blood. This chain connects TRBV5-1 to TRBJ1-1, with D unclear. This clonotype originated in a human donor in a cohort sampled during active COVID-19. The CDR3 DNA is TGCGCCAGCAGCTTGGGAATTAAGCTGAACACTGAAGCTTTCTTT. It yields the protein CASSLGIKLNTEAFF.